This paragraph covers one TCR beta chain sequence. Its specific antigen is unknown. Base qualities are not provided; no much larger clone lies one nucleotide away. Libraries were constructed by the immunoSEQ multiplex PCR assay. TCRdb retrieved this table from immuneACCESS and kept in-frame rearrangements only. Not all clones are present; in checked studies, unresolved V genes account for under half, and no reason is known for the remainder. This sample comprises about 15,000 clones, around three quarters of them detected only once. The ten largest clonotypes hold more than 13% of the sample. This entry is derived from a study of T cells after somatic rescue of genetic block (dated by TCRdb to the early 2020s). Study-wide context: What the study looked at was long-term robustness, specifically in a T-cell system that came about through somatic rescue of a genetic block in T-cell development.

The germline V gene (reference sequence) provides CDR1 SEHNR and CDR2 FQNEAQ. V and J are trimmed by 3 bases and 4 bases, and the gene matches miss 7 bases of the junction. Measured from the cysteine to the phenylalanine, the CDR3 is 15 residues long. The read is trimmed to its CDR3 DNA, 45 bases read in frame from base 1. The sequenced sample was peripheral blood mononuclear cells (PBMCs). The V and J segments used are TRBV7-9 and TRBJ1-2; 8 of the junction bases match TRBD1. The receptor was isolated from a boy between 10 and 17 years old. The DNA sequence reads TGTGCCAGCAGCTTGGCATTGACAGGGGTCTATGGCTACACCTTC. It specifies CASSLALTGVYGYTF.